The 24 T cell receptor beta chains given below trace back to one sample, sequenced in a study of shared clonotypes between healthy human individuals. Repertoires were generated with immunoSEQ multiplex PCR, while TCRdb's copy carries only in-frame clones and drops some. Here the sample spans around 2.5 million clones, approximately 93% being singletons. Sequenced sample: naive CD4+ T cells from PBMCs. Subset noted: CD45RA+ positively selected. These receptors originate from a man younger than 35 in good health. Some clones in this sample may be carry-over from other donors' samples.

The chain combines TRBV30 with TRBJ2-3, with D perhaps given as TRBD1 or TRBD2 (6 bases each). The germline CDR1 and CDR2 sequences are GTSNPN and SVGIG (reference sequence). There are 15 residues in the CDR3. The V gene lost 2 bases and the J gene lost 3 bases, with 15 bases spanning the gap. In DNA, the CDR3 is TGTGCCTGGAGTCCGGGGGCAGGGCCAACAGATACGCAGTATTTT. Translated, it gives CAWSPGAGPTDTQYF.

In this sample, this clone turned up a few times. The genes are TRBV6-6 and TRBJ2-7; D is perhaps TRBD1 or TRBD2 (5 bases each). The germline V and J ends were trimmed by 5 bases and 1 base, with 12 bases remaining between them. CDR1 MNHNY and CDR2 SVGAGI come from the germline V gene (reference sequence). The CDR3 has 14 residues. The CDR3: CASSMGTGSYEQYF. In nucleotides, the CDR3 is TGTGCCAGCAGTATGGGGACGGGATCCTACGAGCAGTACTTC.

This rearrangement joins TRBV7-2 to TRBJ2-1; D gene ambiguous. The CDR3 loop spans 15 amino acids. V lost 8 bases to trimming and J lost 0 bases, with 14 bases between them. The germline CDR1 and CDR2 sequences are SGHTA and FQGNSA. CDR3 sequence reads: CASGKDHGSYNEQFF. The CDR3, as DNA: TGTGCCAGCGGTAAGGACCACGGCTCCTACAATGAGCAGTTCTTC.

As concerns this clone: The junction differs from germline at one of its ends, possibly a read error. In DNA form, the CDR3 reads TGTGCCTGGAGCCATAGAACCAGCATCTTC. It translates to CAWSHRTSIF. This sequence joins TRBV30 and TRBJ1-2, with unresolved D. In germline, CDR1 is GTSNPN, CDR2 SVGIG (reference sequence). This CDR3 spans 10 amino acids.

Details on this clone: Other DNA sequences in the sample encode the same CDR3. This chain uses TRBV27 with TRBJ2-5; D gene ambiguous. Germline V gives CDR1 MNHEY, CDR2 SMNVEV (reference sequence). V gave up 5 bases and J gave up 1 base, with 2 bases separating them. The CDR3 has 11 amino acids. In DNA form, the CDR3 reads TGTGCCAGCAGTAGCCAAGAGACCCAGTACTTC. Residues: CASSSQETQYF.

This chain joins TRBV28 and TRBJ2-2; D gene ambiguous. Deletions cut 7 bases from V and 0 bases from J, with 6 bases between. The CDR3 loop spans 13 amino acids. The germline CDR1 and CDR2 sequences are MDHEN and SYDVKM. The chain's CDR3 is CASTDTNTGELFF. CDR3 nucleotide sequence: TGTGCCAGCACTGACACGAACACCGGGGAGCTGTTTTTT.

This chain joins TRBV11-3 and TRBJ1-3; D might be TRBD1 (6 bases). Trimming removed 4 bases from V and 0 bases from J, with 7 bases in between. The CDR3 runs to 14 residues. The germline V gene encodes CDR1 SGHNT and CDR2 YENEEA. The CDR3 DNA follows: TGTGCCAGCAGCTCAGGGGCCTCTGGAAACACCATATATTTT. As protein: CASSSGASGNTIYF.

This chain connects TRBV5-1 to TRBJ2-5; D not certain. CDR3 length: 13 amino acids. V lost 0 bases and J lost 7, with 10 bases in between. CDR1 and CDR2 from the germline V gene are SGHRS and YFSETQ. The DNA of the CDR3 is TGCGCCAGCAGCTTGGATGGTCTACGGACCCAGTACTTC. This translates into CASSLDGLRTQYF.

V and J are TRBV5-1 and TRBJ2-1; tentative D call: TRBD2 (6 bases). The CDR3 sequence is 16 residues long. In germline, CDR1 is SGHRS, CDR2 YFSETQ. Between the trimmed V and J ends, which lost 3 bases and 5 bases, there was a span of 18 bases. DNA for the CDR3: TGCGCCAGCAGCTCTTCAATTGGAGGGCCAGACAATGAGCAGTTCTTC. Translation: CASSSSIGGPDNEQFF.

In its sample, this clone was seen once. The chain recombines TRBV2 with TRBJ2-1, with 8 bases identical to TRBD2. With 5 bases clipped from V and 0 bases from J, the junction kept 9 bases outside the gene matches. This CDR3 is built from 17 residues. Germline assignment: CDR1 SNHLY and CDR2 FYNNEI. CDR3 loop: CASSLETSGFSYNEQFF. As DNA, the CDR3 is TGTGCCAGCAGTTTGGAAACTAGCGGATTCTCCTACAATGAGCAGTTCTTC.

This clone has only one observation. V gene TRBV5-1 combines with J gene TRBJ2-1, with 9 bases fitting TRBD2. CDR3 length: 16 residues. Unmatched junction bases numbered 4, after V lost 0 bases and J lost 3 bases. Germline loops: CDR1 SGHRS, CDR2 YFSETQ. This chain's CDR3 is CASSLDVSGSYNEQFF. CDR3 bases: TGCGCCAGCAGCTTGGATGTTAGCGGGAGCTACAATGAGCAGTTCTTC.

A note on this clone: This specimen includes other DNA sequences encoding the same CDR3. The rearrangement joins TRBV28 to TRBJ1-1; 8 nucleotides align to TRBD1. Germline loops: CDR1 MDHEN, CDR2 SYDVKM. Unmatched junction bases numbered 5, after V lost 4 bases and J lost 7 bases. This CDR3 has 13 residues. CDR3 sequence reads: CASSSGQGGEAFF. The CDR3 nucleotides read TGTGCCAGCAGTTCCGGACAGGGAGGTGAAGCTTTCTTT.

As to this clone: Other DNA sequences in the same sample also yield this CDR3. The rearrangement uses TRBV7-9 and TRBJ2-3; 7 nucleotides align to TRBD2. Germline values: CDR1 SEHNR, CDR2 FQNEAQ (reference sequence). The CDR3 extends over 15 amino acids. Trimming removed 3 bases from V and 2 bases from J; junction bases left unmatched: 5. CDR3 amino acids: CASSLVGTTTDTQYF. CDR3 DNA sequence: TGTGCCAGCAGCTTGGTCGGGACTACCACAGATACGCAGTATTTT.

The V and J genes are TRBV25-1 and TRBJ1-2, with D unclear. Trimming shortened V by 3 bases and J by 2 bases, and 4 bases separated the two germline ends. Germline lookup yields CDR1 MGHDK and CDR2 SYGVNS. The CDR3 extends over 12 amino acids. As DNA, the CDR3 is TGTGCCAGCAGTGATGGGAACTATGGCTACACCTTC. Translation gives CASSDGNYGYTF.

The CDR3, as DNA: TGTGCCAGCAGCTATGGGACTAGCGGAACAAGGGAGCAGTTCTTC. It specifies CASSYGTSGTREQFF. The rearrangement links TRBV6-5 to TRBJ2-1; 11 bases match TRBD2. The CDR3 is 15 amino acids. Looked up from germline, CDR1 is MNHEY and CDR2 is SVGAGI. Unmatched junction bases numbered 11, after V lost 6 bases and J lost 10 bases.

The genes are TRBV2 and TRBJ2-7; possible D gene TRBD1, 6 bases. The germline gives CDR1 SNHLY, CDR2 FYNNEI. The CDR3 has 16 amino acids. The V and J ends lost 10 bases and 0 bases respectively, with 22 bases between them. Written as DNA, the CDR3 is TGTGCCACCTCGGGGCTCAAAGCAGGGGACTCCTACGAGCAGTACTTC. Its translation is CATSGLKAGDSYEQYF.

This rearrangement joins TRBV19 to TRBJ2-3, with 10 nucleotides matching TRBD1. Germline lookup yields CDR1 LNHDA and CDR2 SQIVND (reference sequence). With V trimmed by 3 bases and J by 9 bases, 6 bases remained unmatched. The CDR3 has 14 amino acids. CDR3 DNA: TGTGCCAGTAGTATGACAGGGGGCCTCGACACGCAGTATTTT. Its protein is CASSMTGGLDTQYF.

The chain has TRBV15 and TRBJ2-4; a possible D gene is TRBD2 (6 bases). The V end lost 2 bases, the J end lost 3 bases, and 11 bases lay between the germline ends. Germline CDR1 LNHNV, CDR2 YYDKDF (reference sequence). This CDR3 has 15 amino acids. The CDR3: CATSRRERGKNIQYF. Here the CDR3 DNA reads TGTGCCACCAGCAGACGGGAGCGAGGCAAAAACATTCAGTACTTC.

The chain uses TRBV14 and TRBJ2-1, with D unclear. There are 13 residues in the CDR3. V lost 1 base and J lost 6, with 7 bases in between. Germline CDR1 is SGHDN and CDR2 is FVKESK. The CDR3 region has the DNA TGTGCCAGCAGCCAAGTTTTTGGCAATGAGCAGTTCTTC. It yields the protein CASSQVFGNEQFF.

The chain employs TRBV2 and TRBJ2-2; no clear D. The CDR3 extends over 14 amino acids. CDR1 SNHLY and CDR2 FYNNEI come from the germline V gene. The V and J ends lost 6 bases and 6 bases respectively, with 14 bases between them. The CDR3 bases are TGTGCCAGCAGGGCAGACTTGTTCCCCGGGGAGCTGTTTTTT. It codes for CASRADLFPGELFF. The full variable domain, its missing parts supplied by reference TRBV2 and TRBJ2-2, is EPEVTQTPSHQVTQMGQEVILRCVPISNHLYFYWYRQILGQKVEFLVSFYNNEISEKSEIFDDQFSVERPDGSNFTLKIRSTKLEDSAMYFCASRADLFPGELFFGEGSRLTVL.

The chain joins TRBV4-2 to TRBJ1-2, with no clear D. This CDR3 comprises 15 residues. V gave up 0 bases and J gave up 1 base, with 9 bases separating them. Germline assignment: CDR1 LGHNA and CDR2 YNFKEQ. In DNA form, the CDR3 reads TGTGCCAGCAGCCAAGATACGGGGAATAACTATGGCTACACCTTC. This gives the protein CASSQDTGNNYGYTF.

The V gene is TRBV9, the J gene TRBJ2-2; possible D gene TRBD1, 6 bases. CDR3 length equals 13 residues. Germline V gene lookup returns CDR1 SGDLS and CDR2 YYNGEE. The V and J ends lost 3 bases and 6 bases respectively, with 9 bases between them. The chain's CDR3 is CASSGQVSGELFF. The CDR3 DNA sequence: TGTGCCAGCAGCGGACAGGTGTCCGGGGAGCTGTTTTTT.

The V and J genes are TRBV11-2 and TRBJ2-5; 7 nucleotides align to TRBD1. Trimming took 5 bases from V and 5 from J; bases not matched to a gene: 8. CDR1 is SGHAT, CDR2 FQNNGV, per germline. This CDR3 contains 14 residues. CDR3 region: CASSSTGVLETQYF. In DNA, the CDR3 is TGTGCCAGCAGCAGTACAGGGGTCTTGGAGACCCAGTACTTC.

The chain recombines TRBV6-1 with TRBJ2-3; either TRBD1 or TRBD2 may supply D (7 bases each). There are 15 residues in the CDR3. Deletions cut 5 bases from V and 8 bases from J, with 20 bases between. Germline CDR1 MNHNS, CDR2 SASEGT. Here the CDR3 reads CASSRQGGLLTTQYF. CDR3 nucleotides: TGTGCCAGCAGTCGGCAGGGGGGGCTGCTGACTACGCAGTATTTT.